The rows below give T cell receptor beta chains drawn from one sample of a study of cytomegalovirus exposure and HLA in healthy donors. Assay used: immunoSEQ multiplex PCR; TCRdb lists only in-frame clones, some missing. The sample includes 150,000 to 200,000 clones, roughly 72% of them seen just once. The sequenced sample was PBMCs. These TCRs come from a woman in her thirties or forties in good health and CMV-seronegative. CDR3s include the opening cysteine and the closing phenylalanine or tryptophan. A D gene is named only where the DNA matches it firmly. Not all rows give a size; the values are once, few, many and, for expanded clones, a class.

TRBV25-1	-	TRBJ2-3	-	TGTGCCAGCAGAGACAGGTTCGCAGATACGCAGTATTTT	CASRDRFADTQYF
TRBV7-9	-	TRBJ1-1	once	TGTGCCAGCAGCCGCGCGACAGGTCGGGAAGCTTTCTTT	CASSRATGREAFF
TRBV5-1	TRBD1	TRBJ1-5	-	TGCGCCAGCAGCCTGGACAGGGCCGATCAGCCCCAGCATTTT	CASSLDRADQPQHF
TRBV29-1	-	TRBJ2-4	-	TGCAGCGTTCTTGAAAATCTCGGAAACATTCAGTACTTC	CSVLENLGNIQYF
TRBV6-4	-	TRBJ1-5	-	TGTGCCAGCAGCCCAGACAGACCTCAGCCCCAGCATTTT	CASSPDRPQPQHF
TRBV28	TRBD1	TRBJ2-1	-	TGTGCCAGCAGTTTACCCGCCGGGACAGGGGTAGATGAGCAGTTCTTC	CASSLPAGTGVDEQFF
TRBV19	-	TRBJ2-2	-	TGTGCCAGTAGTGCGGGGCTTTACACCGGGGAGCTGTTTTTT	CASSAGLYTGELFF
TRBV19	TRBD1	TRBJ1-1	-	TGTGCCAGCACGAGAAGGGACAGTTTGGGAGCTTTCTTT	CASTRRDSLGAFF
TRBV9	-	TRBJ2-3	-	TGTGCCAGCAGCCCAACGATCGCGGGGGATACGCAGTATTTT	CASSPTIAGDTQYF
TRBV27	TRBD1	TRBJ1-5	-	TGTGCCAGCAGTGACAGGGGGCGCCTCCTCAATCAGCCCCAGCATTTT	CASSDRGRLLNQPQHF
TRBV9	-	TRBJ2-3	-	TGTGCCAGCAGCGCAAGCGGGACACCAGATACGCAGTATTTT	CASSASGTPDTQYF
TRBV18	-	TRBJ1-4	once	TGTGCCAGCTCACCAGAGGAGGGAGCTAATGAAAAACTGTTTTTT	CASSPEEGANEKLFF
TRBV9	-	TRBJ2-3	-	TGTGCCAGTCAAACCCGCCAGGGCACAGATACGCAGTATTTT	CASQTRQGTDTQYF
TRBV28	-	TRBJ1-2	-	TGTGCCAGCAGTTTAGGGAGTAAGGGAAATGGCTACACCTTC	CASSLGSKGNGYTF
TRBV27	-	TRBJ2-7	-	TGTGCCAGCAGTTTATCTGGGACATCATACGAGCAGTACTTC	CASSLSGTSYEQYF
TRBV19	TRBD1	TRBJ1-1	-	TGTGCCAGTAGTATGTCCCGTGGACAGGGAAGCACTGAAGCTTTCTTT	CASSMSRGQGSTEAFF
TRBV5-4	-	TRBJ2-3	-	TGTGCCAGCAGCTTGGCCGGGTTGGCCCTCACAGATACGCAGTATTTT	CASSLAGLALTDTQYF
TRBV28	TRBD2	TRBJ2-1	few	TGTGCCAGCATAGCCTCCGGGAGGGGAGGTAACAATGAGCAGTTCTTC	CASIASGRGGNNEQFF
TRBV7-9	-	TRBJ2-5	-	TGTGCCAGCAGCAGCAGGGACTCGAGAGAGACCCAGTACTTC	CASSSRDSRETQYF
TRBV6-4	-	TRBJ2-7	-	TGTGCCAGCAGCCTCTCTTGGAGGTATCTCTACGAGCAGTACTTC	CASSLSWRYLYEQYF
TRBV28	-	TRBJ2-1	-	TGTGCCAGCAGTATCAGGGGCAAGCAGTTCTTC	CASSIRGKQFF
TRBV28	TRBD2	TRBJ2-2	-	TGTGCCAGCAGTCCCTATGAACCCAGGACTAGCGTAGAGGAGCTGTTTTTT	CASSPYEPRTSVEELFF
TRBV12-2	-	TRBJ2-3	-	TGTGCAAGTCGCCCCCAACTAGCGGGAGACGAGACAGATACGCAGTATTTT	CASRPQLAGDETDTQYF
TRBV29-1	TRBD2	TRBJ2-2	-	TGCAGCGTTAGCGTAGCGGGAACCGGGGAGCTGTTTTTT	CSVSVAGTGELFF
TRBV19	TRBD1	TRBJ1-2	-	TGTGCCAGTAGAACGGGACAGTCGGAAGCTGGCTACACCTTC	CASRTGQSEAGYTF
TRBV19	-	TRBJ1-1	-	TGTGCCAGTAGTATGGCCGGGGCAGGGGCCACTGAAGCTTTCTTT	CASSMAGAGATEAFF
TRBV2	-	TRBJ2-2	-	TGTGCCAGCGGCAGGGTAAAGGTGTACACCGGGGAGCTGTTTTTT	CASGRVKVYTGELFF
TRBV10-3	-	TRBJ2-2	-	TGTGCCATCAGTTTAGGAGGAGATGGGACCGGGGAGCTGTTTTTT	CAISLGGDGTGELFF
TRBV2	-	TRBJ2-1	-	TGTGCCAGCAGTGAACCCCGTCTAGAGCAGTTCTTC	CASSEPRLEQFF
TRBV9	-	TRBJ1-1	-	TGTGCCAGCAGCCCTCAGGGCATGAACACTGAAGCTTTCTTT	CASSPQGMNTEAFF
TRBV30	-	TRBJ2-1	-	TGTGCCTGGAGTGCGGGGAGTGGTACCTACAATGAGCAGTTCTTC	CAWSAGSGTYNEQFF
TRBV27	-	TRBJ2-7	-	TGTGCCAGCAGTTTAATAGTGGGGGCTTACGAGCAGTACTTC	CASSLIVGAYEQYF
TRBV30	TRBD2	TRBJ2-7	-	TGTGCCTGGAGTCGGGGGGTCTGGGGCCCCTACGAGCAGTACTTC	CAWSRGVWGPYEQYF
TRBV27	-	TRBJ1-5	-	TGTGCCAGCAGCCCCCTAGTTGGCTCCAACAATCAGCCCCAGCATTTT	CASSPLVGSNNQPQHF
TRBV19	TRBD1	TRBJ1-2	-	TGTGCCAGTACCTTACATGCGACAGGGACTGCTAACTATGGCTACACCTTC	CASTLHATGTANYGYTF
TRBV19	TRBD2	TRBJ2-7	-	TGTGCCAGTAGTTACGGGGGGTTCTACGAGCAGTACTTC	CASSYGGFYEQYF
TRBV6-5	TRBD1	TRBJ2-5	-	TGTGCCAGCAGTCGTACAGGGGGCTTCGGAGAGACCCAGTACTTC	CASSRTGGFGETQYF
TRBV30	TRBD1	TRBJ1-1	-	TGTGCCTGGAGTTGGCCCCCTACAGGGGAAGTCGAAGCTTTCTTT	CAWSWPPTGEVEAFF
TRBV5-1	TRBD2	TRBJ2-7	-	TGCGCCAGCAGCTTGGTAGCGGGGGAGAACGAGCAGTACTTC	CASSLVAGENEQYF
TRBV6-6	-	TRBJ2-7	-	TGTGCCAGCAGTTACTCCGGGGGAGAACCCTCCTACGAGCAGTACTTC	CASSYSGGEPSYEQYF
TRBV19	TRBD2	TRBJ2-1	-	TGTGCCAGTAGTATTCTTGGCGGGAGAGATGAGCAGTTCTTC	CASSILGGRDEQFF
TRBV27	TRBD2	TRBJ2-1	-	TGTGCCAGCAGTTTGACAGCGGGAGAAGGGAATGAGCAGTTCTTC	CASSLTAGEGNEQFF
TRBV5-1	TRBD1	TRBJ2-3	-	TGCGCCAGCAAAGGACAGGGCACAGATACGCAGTATTTT	CASKGQGTDTQYF
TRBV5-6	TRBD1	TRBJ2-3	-	TGTGCCAGCAGCTGGAACAGGGGTGGCGATACGCAGTATTTT	CASSWNRGGDTQYF
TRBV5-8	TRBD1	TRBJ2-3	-	TGTGCCAGCAGCCCTGGGACAGGGCACTTGGGTTGGGAAGGGACAGATACGCAGTATTTT	CASSPGTGHLGWEGTDTQYF
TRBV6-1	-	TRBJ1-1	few	TGTGCCAGCAGTGAAGCACAGAGAAACACTGAAGCTTTCTTT	CASSEAQRNTEAFF